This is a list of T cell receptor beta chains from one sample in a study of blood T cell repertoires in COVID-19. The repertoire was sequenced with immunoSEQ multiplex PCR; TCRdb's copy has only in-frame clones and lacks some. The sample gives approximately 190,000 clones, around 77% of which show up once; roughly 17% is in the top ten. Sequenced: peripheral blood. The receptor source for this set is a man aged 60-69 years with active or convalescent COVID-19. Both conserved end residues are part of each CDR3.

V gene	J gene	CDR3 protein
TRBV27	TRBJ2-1	CASSLEGYNEQFF
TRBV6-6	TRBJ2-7	CASSASGSEQYF
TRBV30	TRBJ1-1	CAWTPRDTEAFF
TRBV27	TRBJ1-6	CASSLRSSYNSPLHF
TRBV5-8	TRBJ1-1	CASSFTGQGVQAFF
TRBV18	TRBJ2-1	CASSSRDEQFF
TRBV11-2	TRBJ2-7	CASSLAGLAGTEQYF
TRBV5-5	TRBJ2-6	CASSSSGTGSGANVLTF
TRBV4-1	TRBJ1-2	CASSQTGGKGYTF
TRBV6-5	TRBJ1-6	CASGGTGDHSPLHF
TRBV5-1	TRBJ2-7	CASSLASPGTSAGRSEQYF
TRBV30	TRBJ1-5	CAWSERGLGTQHF
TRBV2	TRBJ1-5	CASSGQVDQPQHF
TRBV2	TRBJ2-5	CANELNPGQPQETQYF
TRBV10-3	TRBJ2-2	CAISRDRTFAGELFF
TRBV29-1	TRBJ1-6	CSVGTGGRDSPLHF
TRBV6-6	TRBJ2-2	CASSTGQNTGELFF
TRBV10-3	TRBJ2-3	CAISKQGSDTQYF
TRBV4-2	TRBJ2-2	CASSQGDRATGELFF
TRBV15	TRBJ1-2	CATSGIPKGADYGYTF
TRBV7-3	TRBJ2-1	CASSSRGLAERNTYNEQFF
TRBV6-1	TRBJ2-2	CASSEDRTNTGELFF
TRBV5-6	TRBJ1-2	CASTSREGGYTF
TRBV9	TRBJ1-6	CASSVFGGAGNSPLHF
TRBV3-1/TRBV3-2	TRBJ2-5	CASSLYRDRVEETQYF
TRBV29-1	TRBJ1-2	CSVERGGKGYGYTF
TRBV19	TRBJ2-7	CASSTGRERAYEQYF
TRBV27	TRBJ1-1	CASSLRSEAFF
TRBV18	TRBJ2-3	CASTLATSTDTQYF
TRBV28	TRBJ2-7	CASTGTTTAYEQYF
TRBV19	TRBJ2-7	CASCKGSGYEQYF
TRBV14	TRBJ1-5	CASSQEGRITSWNQPQHF
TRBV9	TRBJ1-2	CASSGDRGRYSTNYGYTF
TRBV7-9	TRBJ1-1	CASSSTVVGGNTEAFF
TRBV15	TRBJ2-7	CATSPRRGNYEQYF
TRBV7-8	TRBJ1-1	CASSLQGASEAFF
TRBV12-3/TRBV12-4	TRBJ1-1	CASSQGPPEAFF
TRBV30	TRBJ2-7	CAWTARGFSYEQYF
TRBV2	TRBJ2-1	CASSAPNENWQFF
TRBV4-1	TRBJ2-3	CASSRLGLGTDTQYF
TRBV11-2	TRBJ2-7	CASSLQGLTYEQYF
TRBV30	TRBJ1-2	CAWGGTGGSYGYTF
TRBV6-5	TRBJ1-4	CASSLDREKLFF
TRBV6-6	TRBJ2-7	CASSYSTGTGVGEQYF
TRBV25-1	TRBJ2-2	CASRASGTNTGELFF
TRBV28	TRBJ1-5	CASLSGSRVQPQHF
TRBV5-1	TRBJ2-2	CASSFGEGLGAGELFF
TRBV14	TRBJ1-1	CASSPPSGNTEAFF
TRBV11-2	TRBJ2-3	CASSLTGRAPDTQYF
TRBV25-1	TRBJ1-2	CASSSGAPVGYTF
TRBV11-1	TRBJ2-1	CASSSFRGGSYNEQFF
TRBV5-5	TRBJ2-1	CASSLVWSAGMQFF
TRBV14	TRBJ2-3	CASRRAGEDTQYF
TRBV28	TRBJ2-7	CASSVGTGTYEQYF
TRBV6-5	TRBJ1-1	CASTTFRVMNTEAFF